The 17 T cell receptor beta chains reported below all come from one sample, sequenced in a study of response to subunit inactivated influenza vaccine. Via MiXCR, TCRdb re-called the RT-PCR reads, giving one row per CDR3 protein. The sample gives hundreds of thousands of distinct CDR3 sequences, roughly a fifth of which show up once; about 9.4% is in the top ten. The input for sequencing was PBMCs from blood, taken approximately 22 months after vaccination. The receptors here all came from a man aged 50 to 75 who received an inactivated influenza vaccine.

This clonotype appeared a few times. The chain uses TRBV3-1 and TRBJ2-7; D is possibly TRBD1 (6 bases). The CDR3 is 16 residues long. From germline, CDR1 is LGHDT and CDR2 YNNKEL (reference sequence). Trimming pared 1 base from V and 0 bases from J, leaving 13 bases between. CDR3 nucleotides: TGTGCCAGCAGCCAAGTTTCGGGACACATCTCCTACGAGCAGTACTTC. It specifies CASSQVSGHISYEQYF.

The chain joins TRBV6-2 or TRBV6-3 to TRBJ2-1; TRBD2 agrees at 9 bases. V trimming: 4 bases; J trimming: 0 bases; junction bases outside the gene matches: 13. Looked up from germline, CDR1 is MNHEY and CDR2 is SVGEGT. The CDR3 totals 19 residues. The CDR3 spells CASSFRTSAIMSSYNEQFF. In DNA form, the CDR3 reads TGTGCCAGCAGTTTCCGGACTAGCGCAATCATGTCCTCCTACAATGAGCAGTTCTTC.

This chain links TRBV4-3 with TRBJ2-2; 10 bases are a match to TRBD2. The CDR3 contains 18 residues. Germline loops: CDR1 LGHNA, CDR2 YSLEER. V was clipped by 4 bases and J by 1 base; unmatched bases: 9. CDR3: CASSRFLTSGVNTGELFF. The CDR3 DNA is TGCGCCAGCAGCCGCTTTCTAACTAGCGGGGTGAACACCGGGGAGCTGTTTTTT.

The rearrangement joins TRBV20-1 to TRBJ2-3; a possible D gene is TRBD2 (5 bases). The CDR3 has 13 residues. Germline V lookup: CDR1 DFQATT, CDR2 SNEGSKA (reference sequence). Trimming left V 0 bases short and J 6 bases short, with 10 bases between. CDR3 loop: CSARESAVDTQYF. CDR3 DNA: TGCAGTGCTAGAGAGTCAGCGGTCGATACGCAGTATTTT.

The genes are TRBV7-2 and TRBJ1-2; maybe TRBD1 (6 bases). CDR3 length equals 14 residues. The V end lost 0 bases, the J end lost 5 bases, and 10 bases lay between the germline ends. CDR1 SGHTA and CDR2 FQGNSA come from the germline V gene. CDR3 loop: CASSLAGGWYGYTF. Written as DNA, the CDR3 is TGTGCCAGCAGCTTAGCGGGGGGCTGGTATGGCTACACCTTC.

The chain employs TRBV20-1 and TRBJ2-5; D ambiguous. The CDR3 has 11 amino acids. Trimming shortened V by 4 bases and J by 3 bases, and 6 bases separated the two germline ends. Germline V CDR1 and CDR2: DFQATT, SNEGSKA (reference sequence). In DNA form, the CDR3 reads TGCAGTGCTACTGGGGAAGAGACCCAGTACTTC. It specifies CSATGEETQYF.

This clonotype has just a few counts. Its ends do not fully match the called genes, so a read error is possible. This rearrangement joins TRBV14 to TRBJ2-7; D gene unclear. This CDR3 has 15 residues. Per germline, CDR1 SGHDN and CDR2 FVKESK. DNA for the CDR3: TGTGCCAGCAACCAAGTGGGTAACCCCGACTACGAGCAGTACTTC. Its protein is CASNQVGNPDYEQYF.

This chain links TRBV7-9 with TRBJ2-5, with D possibly called TRBD1 or TRBD2 (6 bases each). CDR3 length equals 16 residues. V lost 4 bases and J lost 4, with 19 bases in between. Germline V lookup: CDR1 SEHNR, CDR2 FQNEAQ (reference sequence). Written as DNA, the CDR3 is TGTGCCAGCAGCTCCCCACACGGAGGGGGAGGAGAGACCCAGTACTTC. Translated: CASSSPHGGGGETQYF.

The chain has TRBV14 and TRBJ1-4; TRBD1 aligns across 10 bases. Per germline, CDR1 SGHDN and CDR2 FVKESK. Losses at the gene ends were 1 base for V and 5 bases for J; bases not matched to a gene: 4. The CDR3 has 16 residues. CDR3 protein: CASSQGRDRGNEKLFF. The CDR3 DNA follows: TGTGCCAGCAGCCAAGGCCGGGACAGGGGAAATGAAAAACTGTTTTTT.

This clonotype was recorded at least ten times. This rearrangement joins TRBV6-2 or TRBV6-3 to TRBJ1-2, with 8 bases aligning to TRBD1. Germline lookup yields CDR1 MNHEY and CDR2 SVGEGT. J gave up 0 bases and V 0 bases, and 9 bases lay outside the gene matches. There are 18 residues in the CDR3. The CDR3, as DNA: TGTGCCAGCAGTTACTCGAGACAGGGGACGTACCCTAACTATGGCTACACCTTC. Translated, it gives CASSYSRQGTYPNYGYTF.

The chain couples TRBV4-3 to TRBJ2-6; D gene unclear. V was pared by 0 bases and J by 3 bases, with 9 bases between. The CDR3 totals 16 residues. Germline V gene sequence: CDR1 LGHNA, CDR2 YSLEER. The CDR3 loop is CASSQDGPGGANVLTF. In DNA, the CDR3 is TGCGCCAGCAGCCAAGATGGACCCGGTGGGGCCAACGTCCTGACTTTC.

This clonotype occurred a few times. The J gene is TRBJ2-6, the V gene TRBV12-3 or TRBV12-4, with D possibly matching TRBD2 (5 bases). Between the trimmed V and J ends, which lost 10 bases and 0 bases, there was a span of 13 bases. This CDR3 is 15 amino acids long. The CDR3 loop is CATGNGISGANVLTF. In DNA form, the CDR3 reads TGTGCCACCGGAAACGGGATCTCTGGGGCCAACGTCCTGACTTTC.

This clonotype was detected only a few times. The chain links TRBV3-1 to TRBJ1-1; 7 nucleotides align to TRBD1. V trimming: 5 bases; J trimming: 3 bases; junction bases outside the gene matches: 6. Germline V gene sequence: CDR1 LGHDT, CDR2 YNNKEL (reference sequence). The CDR3 contains 14 residues. The CDR3 nucleotides are TGTGCCAGCAGCACACTACAGGGGTACACTGAAGCTTTCTTT. Protein: CASSTLQGYTEAFF.

J is TRBJ2-7 and V is TRBV13, with 8 bases fitting TRBD1. V lost 5 bases, J lost 2 bases, and 2 bases stayed unmatched. Germline-derived CDR1 and CDR2 are PRHDT and FYEKMQ (reference sequence). This CDR3 has 13 residues. Here the CDR3 reads CASSVRGPYEQYF. DNA for the CDR3: TGTGCCAGCAGCGTCAGGGGGCCCTACGAGCAGTACTTC.

The chain has TRBV5-6 and TRBJ2-3, with D perhaps matching TRBD1 or TRBD2 (5 bases each). V lost 3 bases to trimming and J lost 5 bases, with 19 bases between them. The CDR3 length is 16 residues. The V gene's germline CDR1 is SGHDT and CDR2 YYEEEE. CDR3 coding DNA: TGTGCCAGCAGCTACCGCTGGGGCAGGGAGAGAGATACGCAGTATTTT. Its translation: CASSYRWGRERDTQYF.

This clonotype was counted only a few times. The CDR3 loop is CAWRRDPHSGNTIYF. The CDR3 nucleotides read TGTGCCTGGCGACGCGACCCTCACTCTGGAAACACCATATATTTT. This chain joins TRBV30 and TRBJ1-3; D not resolved. Germline CDR1 reads GTSNPN; CDR2 reads SVGIG (reference sequence). The CDR3 has 15 amino acids. V lost 5 bases and J lost 0, with 14 bases in between.

This clonotype was seen only a few times. The chain couples TRBV4-3 to TRBJ1-3; D uncertain. The V gene's germline CDR1 is LGHNA and CDR2 YSLEER. Trimming took off 0 bases at V and 0 bases at J, with 12 bases between the two ends. The CDR3 consists of 17 residues. CDR3 region: CASSQDTGLSSGNTIYF. The CDR3 region has the DNA TGCGCCAGCAGCCAAGATACGGGTTTAAGCTCTGGAAACACCATATATTTT.